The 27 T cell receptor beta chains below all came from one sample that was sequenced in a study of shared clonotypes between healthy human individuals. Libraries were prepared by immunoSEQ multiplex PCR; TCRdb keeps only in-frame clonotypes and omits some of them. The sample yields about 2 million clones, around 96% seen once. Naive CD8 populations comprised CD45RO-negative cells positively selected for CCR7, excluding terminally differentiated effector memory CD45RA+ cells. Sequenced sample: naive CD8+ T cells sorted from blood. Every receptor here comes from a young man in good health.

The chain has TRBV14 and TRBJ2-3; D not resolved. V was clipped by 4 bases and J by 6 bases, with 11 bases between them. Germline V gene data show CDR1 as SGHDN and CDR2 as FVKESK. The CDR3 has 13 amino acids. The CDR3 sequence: CASSLEEGDTQYF. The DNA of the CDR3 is TGTGCCAGCAGCCTTGAGGAAGGGGATACGCAGTATTTT.

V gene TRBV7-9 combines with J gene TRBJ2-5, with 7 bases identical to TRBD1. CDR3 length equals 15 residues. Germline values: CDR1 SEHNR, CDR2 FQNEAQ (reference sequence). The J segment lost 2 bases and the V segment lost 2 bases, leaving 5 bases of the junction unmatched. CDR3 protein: CASSLIDRAQETQYF. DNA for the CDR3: TGTGCCAGCAGCTTAATCGACAGGGCGCAAGAGACCCAGTACTTC.

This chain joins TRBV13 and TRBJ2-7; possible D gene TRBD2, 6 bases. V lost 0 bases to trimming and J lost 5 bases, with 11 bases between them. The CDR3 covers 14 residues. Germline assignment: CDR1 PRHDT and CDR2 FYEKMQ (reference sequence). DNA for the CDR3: TGTGCCAGCAGCTTAGGACCGGGGGTCGACGAGCAGTACTTC. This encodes CASSLGPGVDEQYF.

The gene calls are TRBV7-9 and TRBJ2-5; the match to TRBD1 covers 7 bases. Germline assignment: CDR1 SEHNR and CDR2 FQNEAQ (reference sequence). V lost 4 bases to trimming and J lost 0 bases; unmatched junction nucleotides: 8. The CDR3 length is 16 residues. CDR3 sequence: CASSYDTGVYQETQYF. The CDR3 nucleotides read TGTGCCAGCAGCTACGATACAGGGGTGTACCAAGAGACCCAGTACTTC. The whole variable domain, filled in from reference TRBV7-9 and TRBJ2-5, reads DTGVSQNPRHKITKRGQNVTFRCDPISEHNRLYWYRQTLGQGPEFLTYFQNEAQLEKSRLLSDRFSAERPKGSFSTLEIQRTEQGDSAMYLCASSYDTGVYQETQYFGPGTRLLVL.

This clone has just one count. The CDR3 sequence: CAISGLLAGVDTQYF. The CDR3 DNA reads as TGTGCCATCAGTGGTCTCCTAGCGGGAGTAGATACGCAGTATTTT. V is TRBV10-3 and J is TRBJ2-3; 10 positions agree with TRBD2. Trimming cost V 4 bases and J 5 bases; bases outside gene matches: 6. CDR1 ENHRY and CDR2 SYGVKD come from the germline V gene. This CDR3 region has 15 residues.

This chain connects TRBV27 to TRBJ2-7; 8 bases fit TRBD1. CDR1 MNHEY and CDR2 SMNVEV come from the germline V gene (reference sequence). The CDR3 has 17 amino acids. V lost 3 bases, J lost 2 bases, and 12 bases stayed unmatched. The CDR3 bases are TGTGCCAGCAGTTTTCAGGGGGCGAATCCCAAAACCTACGAGCAGTACTTC. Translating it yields CASSFQGANPKTYEQYF.

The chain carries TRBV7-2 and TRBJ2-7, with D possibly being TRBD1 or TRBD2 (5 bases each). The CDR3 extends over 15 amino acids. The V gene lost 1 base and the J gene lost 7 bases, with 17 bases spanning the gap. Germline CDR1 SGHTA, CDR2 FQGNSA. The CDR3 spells CASSLVSGAGGEQYF. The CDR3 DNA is TGTGCCAGCAGCTTAGTCTCCGGGGCCGGCGGGGAGCAGTACTTC. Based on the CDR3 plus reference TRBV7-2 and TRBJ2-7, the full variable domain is GAGVSQSPSNKVTEKGKDVELRCDPISGHTALYWYRQSLGQGLEFLIYFQGNSAPDKSGLPSDRFSAERTGGSVSTLTIQRTQQEDSAVYLCASSLVSGAGGEQYFGPGTRLTVT.

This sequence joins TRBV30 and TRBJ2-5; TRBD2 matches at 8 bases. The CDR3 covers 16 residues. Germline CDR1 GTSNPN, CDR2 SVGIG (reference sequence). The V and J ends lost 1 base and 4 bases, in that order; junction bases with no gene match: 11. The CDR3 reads CAWSDIGVGGGETQYF. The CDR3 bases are TGTGCCTGGAGTGACATAGGGGTCGGGGGGGGAGAGACCCAGTACTTC.

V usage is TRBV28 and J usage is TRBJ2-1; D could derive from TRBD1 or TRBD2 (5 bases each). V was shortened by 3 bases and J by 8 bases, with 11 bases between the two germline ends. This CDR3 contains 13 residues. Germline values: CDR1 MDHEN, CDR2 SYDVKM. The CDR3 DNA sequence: TGTGCCAGCAGTTTGATTGGGGGATATGAGCAGTTCTTC. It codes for CASSLIGGYEQFF.

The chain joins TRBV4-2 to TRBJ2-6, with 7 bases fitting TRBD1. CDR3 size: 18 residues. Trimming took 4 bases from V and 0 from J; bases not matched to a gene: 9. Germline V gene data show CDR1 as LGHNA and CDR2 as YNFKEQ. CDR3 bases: TGTGCCAGCAGCCCATTAGGACAGGCTTCCTCTGGGGCCAACGTCCTGACTTTC. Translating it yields CASSPLGQASSGANVLTF.

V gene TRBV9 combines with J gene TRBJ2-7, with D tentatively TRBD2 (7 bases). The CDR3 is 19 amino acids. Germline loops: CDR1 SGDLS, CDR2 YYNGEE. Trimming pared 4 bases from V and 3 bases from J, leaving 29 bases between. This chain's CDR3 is CASSPRAGMGGTRVYEQYF. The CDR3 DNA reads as TGTGCCAGCAGCCCCCGTGCAGGGATGGGGGGGACACGAGTCTACGAGCAGTACTTC.

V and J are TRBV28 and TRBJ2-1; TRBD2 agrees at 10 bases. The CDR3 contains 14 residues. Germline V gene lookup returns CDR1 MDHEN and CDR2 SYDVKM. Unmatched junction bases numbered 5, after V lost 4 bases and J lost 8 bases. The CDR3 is CASSWTSGQHEQFF. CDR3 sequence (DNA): TGTGCCAGCAGTTGGACTAGCGGCCAACATGAGCAGTTCTTC.

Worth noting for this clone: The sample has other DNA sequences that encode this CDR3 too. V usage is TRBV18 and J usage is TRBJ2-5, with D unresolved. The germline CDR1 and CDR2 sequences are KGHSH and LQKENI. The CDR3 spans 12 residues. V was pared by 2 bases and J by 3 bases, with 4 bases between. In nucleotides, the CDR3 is TGTGCCAGCTCACCAGGGGAAGAGACCCAGTACTTC. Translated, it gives CASSPGEETQYF.

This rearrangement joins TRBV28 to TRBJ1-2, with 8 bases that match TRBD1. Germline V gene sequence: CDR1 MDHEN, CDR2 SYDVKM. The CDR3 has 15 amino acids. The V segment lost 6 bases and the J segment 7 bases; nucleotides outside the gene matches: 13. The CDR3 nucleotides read TGTGCCAGCAGGCCAGGGGGCGCGGGTTCGGTTGGCTACACCTTC. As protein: CASRPGGAGSVGYTF.

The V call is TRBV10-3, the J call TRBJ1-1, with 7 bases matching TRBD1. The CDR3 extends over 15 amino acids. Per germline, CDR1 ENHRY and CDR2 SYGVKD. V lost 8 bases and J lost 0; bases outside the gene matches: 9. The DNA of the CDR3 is TGTGCCATCGGCAATTTGACAGGGATGAACACTGAAGCTTTCTTT. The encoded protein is CAIGNLTGMNTEAFF.

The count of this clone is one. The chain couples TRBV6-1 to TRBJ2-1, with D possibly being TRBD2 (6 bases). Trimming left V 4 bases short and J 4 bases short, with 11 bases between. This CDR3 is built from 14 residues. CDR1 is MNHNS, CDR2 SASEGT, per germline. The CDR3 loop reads CASSVRGLYNEQFF. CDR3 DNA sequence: TGTGCCAGCAGTGTGCGGGGCCTATACAATGAGCAGTTCTTC.

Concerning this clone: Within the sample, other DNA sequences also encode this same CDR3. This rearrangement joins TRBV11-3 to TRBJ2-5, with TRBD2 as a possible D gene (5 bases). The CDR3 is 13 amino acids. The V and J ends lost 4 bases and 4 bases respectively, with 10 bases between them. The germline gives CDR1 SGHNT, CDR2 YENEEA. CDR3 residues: CASSSGTAETQYF. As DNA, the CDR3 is TGTGCCAGCAGCTCGGGAACTGCAGAGACCCAGTACTTC.

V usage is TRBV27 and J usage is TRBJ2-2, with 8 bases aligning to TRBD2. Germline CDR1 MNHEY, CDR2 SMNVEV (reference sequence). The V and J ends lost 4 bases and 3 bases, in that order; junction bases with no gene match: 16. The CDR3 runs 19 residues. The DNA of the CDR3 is TGTGCCAGCAGTTCGATGGCGTCCGGGAGGGCTCTTTACACCGGGGAGCTGTTTTTT. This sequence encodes CASSSMASGRALYTGELFF.

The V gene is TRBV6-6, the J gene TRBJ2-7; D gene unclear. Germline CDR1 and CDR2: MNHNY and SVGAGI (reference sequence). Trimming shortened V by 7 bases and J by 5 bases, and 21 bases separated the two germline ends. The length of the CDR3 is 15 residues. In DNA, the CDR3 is TGTGCCAGCAATCTCCGGGCCTCAAATCGGCACGAGCAGTACTTC. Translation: CASNLRASNRHEQYF.

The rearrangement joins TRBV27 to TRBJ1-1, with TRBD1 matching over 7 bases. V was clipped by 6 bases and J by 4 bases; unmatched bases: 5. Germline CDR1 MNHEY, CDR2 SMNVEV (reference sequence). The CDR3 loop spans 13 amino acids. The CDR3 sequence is CASSPGQLTEAFF. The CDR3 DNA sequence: TGTGCCAGCAGCCCGGGACAGCTCACTGAAGCTTTCTTT.

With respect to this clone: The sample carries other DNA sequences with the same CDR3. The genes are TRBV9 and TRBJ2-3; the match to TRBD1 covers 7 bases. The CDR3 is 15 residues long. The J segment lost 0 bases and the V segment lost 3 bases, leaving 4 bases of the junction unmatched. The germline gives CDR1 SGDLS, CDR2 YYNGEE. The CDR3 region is CASSGQGASTDTQYF. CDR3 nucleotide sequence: TGTGCCAGCAGCGGACAGGGAGCTAGCACAGATACGCAGTATTTT.

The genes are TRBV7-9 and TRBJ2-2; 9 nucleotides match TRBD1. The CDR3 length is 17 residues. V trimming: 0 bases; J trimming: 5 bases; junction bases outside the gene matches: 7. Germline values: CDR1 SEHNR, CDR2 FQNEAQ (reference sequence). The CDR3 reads CASSLARGTGITGELFF. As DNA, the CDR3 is TGTGCCAGCAGCTTAGCTCGGGGGACAGGGATTACCGGGGAGCTGTTTTTT.

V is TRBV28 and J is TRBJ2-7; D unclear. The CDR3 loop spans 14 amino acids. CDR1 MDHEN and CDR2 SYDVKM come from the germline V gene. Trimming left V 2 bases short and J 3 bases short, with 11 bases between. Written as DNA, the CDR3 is TGTGCCAGCAGTTTAACGGACGCCTTCTACGAGCAGTACTTC. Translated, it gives CASSLTDAFYEQYF.

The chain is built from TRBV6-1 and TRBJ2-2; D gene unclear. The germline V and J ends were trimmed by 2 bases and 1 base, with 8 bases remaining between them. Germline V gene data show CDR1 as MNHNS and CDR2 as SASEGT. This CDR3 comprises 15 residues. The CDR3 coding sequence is TGTGCCAGCAGTGAACTTCTAATGAACACCGGGGAGCTGTTTTTT. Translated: CASSELLMNTGELFF.

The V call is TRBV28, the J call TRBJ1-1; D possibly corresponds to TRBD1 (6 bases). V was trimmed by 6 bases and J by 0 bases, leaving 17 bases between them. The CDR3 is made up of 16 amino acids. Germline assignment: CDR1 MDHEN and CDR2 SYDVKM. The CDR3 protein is CASSRLRTDMNTEAFF. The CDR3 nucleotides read TGTGCCAGCAGCCGCCTTCGGACAGACATGAACACTGAAGCTTTCTTT.

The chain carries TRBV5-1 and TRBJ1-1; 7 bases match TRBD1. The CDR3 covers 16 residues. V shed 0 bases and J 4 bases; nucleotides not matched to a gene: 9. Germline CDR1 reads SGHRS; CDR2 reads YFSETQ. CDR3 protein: CASSLDGTGVVTEAFF. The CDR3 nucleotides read TGCGCCAGCAGCTTGGACGGAACAGGGGTGGTCACTGAAGCTTTCTTT. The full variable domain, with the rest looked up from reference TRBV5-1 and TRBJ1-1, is KAGVTQTPRYLIKTRGQQVTLSCSPISGHRSVSWYQQTPGQGLQFLFEYFSETQRNKGNFPGRFSGRQFSNSRSEMNVSTLELGDSALYLCASSLDGTGVVTEAFFGQGTRLTVV.

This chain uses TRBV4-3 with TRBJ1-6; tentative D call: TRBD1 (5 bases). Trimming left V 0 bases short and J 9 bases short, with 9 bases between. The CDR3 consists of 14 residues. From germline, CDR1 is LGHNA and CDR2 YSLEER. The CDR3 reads CASSQEGGGSPLHF. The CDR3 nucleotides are TGCGCCAGCAGCCAAGAGGGGGGGGGTTCACCCCTCCACTTT.